Shown below are 15 T cell receptor beta chains from a single sample sequenced in a study of blood T cell repertoires in COVID-19. The data were produced by immunoSEQ multiplex PCR, yet TCRdb's version contains in-frame clones alone and is incomplete. In the table there are 250,000 to 350,000 clones, roughly 86% of which are singletons. Material for sequencing was PBMCs or T cells enriched from blood (not recorded which). These receptor sequences come from a woman aged 45-59 years who had been exposed to COVID-19.

A few counts support this clone. The chain links TRBV30 to TRBJ2-7; the match to TRBD1 covers 7 bases. Germline-derived CDR1 and CDR2 are GTSNPN and SVGIG (reference sequence). The CDR3 is made up of 16 amino acids. After removal of 2 bases from V and 0 bases from J, the junction contained 10 bases not matched to a gene. CDR3 in DNA: TGTGCCTGGAGTCCACCCCGACAGGGAACCTCCTACGAGCAGTACTTC. Translated: CAWSPPRQGTSYEQYF.

The V call is TRBV15, the J call TRBJ1-2; possibly TRBD1 for D (6 bases). The germline V gene encodes CDR1 LNHNV and CDR2 YYDKDF (reference sequence). The CDR3 loop spans 15 amino acids. Trimming stripped 0 bases from V and 0 bases from J, with 8 bases between. CDR3 nucleotides: TGTGCCACCAGCAGAGAGGACAGCACTAACTATGGCTACACCTTC. Residues: CATSREDSTNYGYTF.

The chain couples TRBV5-5 to TRBJ1-1; TRBD1 agrees at 8 bases. CDR1 is SGHKS, CDR2 YYEKEE, per germline (reference sequence). After removal of 3 bases from V and 10 bases from J, the junction contained 8 bases not matched to a gene. The CDR3 length is 13 residues. The CDR3 DNA reads TGTGCCAGCAGCTCTACAGGGGGTAGAGGAGCTTTCTTT. Translated, it gives CASSSTGGRGAFF. Based on the CDR3 plus reference TRBV5-5 and TRBJ1-1, the full variable domain is DAGVTQSPTHLIKTRGQQVTLRCSPISGHKSVSWYQQVLGQGPQFIFQYYEKEERGRGNFPDRFSARQFPNYSSELNVNALLLGDSALYLCASSSTGGRGAFFGQGTRLTVV.

The rearrangement joins TRBV5-4 to TRBJ1-3, with TRBD1 identical over 7 bases. Per the germline V gene, CDR1 is SGHNT and CDR2 is YYREEE (reference sequence). Losses at the gene ends were 10 bases for V and 0 bases for J; bases not matched to a gene: 1. This CDR3 spans 12 amino acids. This CDR3 is CAQGVSGNTIYF. Written as DNA, the CDR3 is TGTGCCCAGGGGGTCTCTGGAAACACCATATATTTT.

The rearrangement joins TRBV3-1 (or the pseudogene TRBV3-2) to TRBJ2-1; TRBD2 agrees at 7 bases. The junction had 6 bases not matched to a gene; V was cut back by 4 bases and J by 0 bases. CDR1 and CDR2 (germline): LGHDT, YNNKEL (reference sequence). CDR3 length equals 16 residues. The CDR3: CASSPIAGRSYNEQFF. CDR3 DNA sequence: TGTGCCAGCAGCCCGATAGCGGGCCGCTCCTACAATGAGCAGTTCTTC.

The chain couples TRBV30 to TRBJ1-1; TRBD1 is a possible D gene (5 bases). With 2 bases removed from V and 0 bases from J, the gap between germline ends came to 16 bases. Germline CDR1 and CDR2: GTSNPN and SVGIG (reference sequence). The length of the CDR3 is 16 residues. The CDR3 loop reads CAWSPGSSEMNTEAFF. The CDR3 coding sequence is TGTGCCTGGAGTCCAGGGTCCTCTGAAATGAACACTGAAGCTTTCTTT.

Only a few counts were recorded for this clone. The chain recombines TRBV20-1 with TRBJ1-2; D may be TRBD1 (5 bases). CDR3 length: 11 residues. V was pared by 7 bases and J by 8 bases, with 14 bases between. From germline, CDR1 is DFQATT and CDR2 SNEGSKA (reference sequence). Here the CDR3 DNA reads TGCAGTGTATTTAAAGGGGAAGGCTACACCTTC. Translation gives CSVFKGEGYTF.

The chain couples TRBV28 to TRBJ2-6; D uncertain. Trimming removed 6 bases at V and 1 base at J, with 10 bases between. Per the germline V gene, CDR1 is MDHEN and CDR2 is SYDVKM. The CDR3 loop spans 15 amino acids. The CDR3 DNA reads TGTGCCAGCAGCCTTCACCAGTCTGGGGCCAACGTCCTGACTTTC. Its translation is CASSLHQSGANVLTF.

The chain is built from TRBV11-2 and TRBJ2-1, with TRBD2 as a possible D gene (7 bases). This CDR3 has 16 amino acids. Deletions cut 5 bases from V and 7 bases from J, with 21 bases between. Germline CDR1 and CDR2: SGHAT and FQNNGV. The CDR3 spells CASSATGGPKVNEQFF. CDR3 DNA: TGTGCCAGCAGCGCGACGGGGGGCCCCAAGGTAAATGAGCAGTTCTTC.

The CDR3 DNA is TGTGCCAGCTCCCCGGGGGGGATTAACACAGATACGCAGTATTTT. Translation gives CASSPGGINTDTQYF. The chain has TRBV9 and TRBJ2-3; the match to TRBD2 covers 8 bases. CDR3 length equals 15 residues. The V and J ends lost 7 bases and 2 bases, in that order; junction bases with no gene match: 9. The germline V gene has CDR1 SGDLS and CDR2 YYNGEE.

This chain uses TRBV18 with TRBJ1-3, with D unclear. V was cut by 6 bases and J by 1 base, with 13 bases left in between. Germline CDR1 is KGHSH and CDR2 is LQKENI. CDR3 size: 15 residues. Here the CDR3 DNA reads TGTGCCAGCTCTGACGGGATGTCATCTGGAAACACCATATATTTT. Its translation: CASSDGMSSGNTIYF.

This rearrangement joins TRBV7-9 to TRBJ2-3; a possible D gene is TRBD2 (5 bases). Germline CDR1 reads SEHNR; CDR2 reads FQNEAQ (reference sequence). V was pared by 1 base and J by 3 bases, with 23 bases between. This CDR3 is built from 19 residues. CDR3 nucleotide sequence: TGTGCCAGCAGCTTAGGGGGAGTCCACCCCCCCTCGTTAACAGATACGCAGTATTTT. Protein sequence: CASSLGGVHPPSLTDTQYF.

The gene calls are TRBV5-5 and TRBJ2-5, with TRBD2 matching 8 bases. The CDR3 loop spans 17 amino acids. The germline CDR1 and CDR2 sequences are SGHKS and YYEKEE (reference sequence). V was clipped by 4 bases and J by 1 base; unmatched bases: 12. CDR3 loop: CASSPGKKRGTQETQYF. The CDR3 coding sequence is TGTGCCAGCAGCCCGGGGAAAAAGCGGGGGACCCAAGAGACCCAGTACTTC.

The chain combines TRBV30 with TRBJ2-4; 9 positions agree with TRBD2. The CDR3 runs to 12 residues. Germline loops: CDR1 GTSNPN, CDR2 SVGIG (reference sequence). V lost 3 bases, J lost 11 bases, and 5 bases stayed unmatched. The CDR3 nucleotides are TGTGCCTGGAGCTTAGCGGGGGACGTTCAGTACTTC. It encodes CAWSLAGDVQYF.

The genes are TRBV2 and TRBJ2-7; D possibly corresponds to TRBD1 (6 bases). Trimming took 7 bases from V and 4 from J, leaving 14 bases between them. Germline lookup yields CDR1 SNHLY and CDR2 FYNNEI. The CDR3 runs 13 residues. CDR3 amino acids: CASTGTTTYEQYF. CDR3 bases: TGTGCCAGCACCGGGACAACAACTTACGAGCAGTACTTC.